The T cell receptor (beta chain) under discussion was sequenced for a study of shared clonotypes between healthy human individuals. The CDR3 is 18 residues long. Looked up from germline, CDR1 is MGHRA and CDR2 is YSYEKL. V gave up 0 bases and J gave up 2 bases; unmatched junction bases: 4. Assay runs were performed at deep level. The repertoire was sequenced with immunoSEQ multiplex PCR; TCRdb's copy has only in-frame clones and lacks some. The sample shows around 1.4 million clones, 97% to 99% of them seen only once. The clonotype was recovered from a man between 25 and 39 years old in good health. V is TRBV4-1 and J is TRBJ2-7; 16 nucleotides line up with TRBD2. Specimen: naive CD4+ T cells sorted from blood. Subset described: CD45RA+ positively selected. The CDR3: CASSQDRGTSGRAYEQYF. CDR3 sequence (DNA): TGCGCCAGCAGCCAAGATAGGGGGACTAGCGGGAGGGCCTACGAGCAGTACTTC.